The clone carrying this T cell receptor beta chain has a single count. Its antigen is not known. The data are from a study of identical twins. No donor was unhealthy or non-Caucasian. The CDR3 loop spans 17 amino acids. With 4 bases clipped from V and 4 bases from J, the junction kept 10 bases outside the gene matches. CDR1 is SGHRS and CDR2 is YFSETQ in the germline V gene. Notes on the study in general: Potential partial confounding of zero-insertion analyses by invariant MAIT and iNKT cells was noted.

MiXCR, run by TCRdb on the 5' RACE reads, gives a single entry per CDR3 protein. The sample holds hundreds of thousands of distinct CDR3 sequences, 8.6% seen once. This sample also appeared in a second study, on yellow fever vaccine responses in identical twins.

The chain couples TRBV5-1 to TRBJ2-3; 12 nucleotides agree with TRBD2. This sequence was found in a woman between 18 and 30 years old in good health. The sequencing sample was made of PBMCs. CDR3 sequence (DNA): TGCGCCAGCAGCCGTCTTCTAGCGGGGGGGCCCTCAGATACGCAGTATTTT. Protein product: CASSRLLAGGPSDTQYF.